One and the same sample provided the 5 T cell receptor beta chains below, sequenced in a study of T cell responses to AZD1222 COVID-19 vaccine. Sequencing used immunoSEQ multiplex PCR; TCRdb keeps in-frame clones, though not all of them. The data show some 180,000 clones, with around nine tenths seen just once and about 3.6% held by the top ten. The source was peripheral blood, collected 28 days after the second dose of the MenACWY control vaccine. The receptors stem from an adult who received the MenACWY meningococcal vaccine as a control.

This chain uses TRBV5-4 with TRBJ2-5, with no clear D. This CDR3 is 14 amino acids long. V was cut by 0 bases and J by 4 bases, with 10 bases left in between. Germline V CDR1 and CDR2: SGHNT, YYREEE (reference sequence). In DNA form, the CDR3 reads TGTGCCAGCAGCTTGGAACCTATCGCAGAGACCCAGTACTTC. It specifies CASSLEPIAETQYF. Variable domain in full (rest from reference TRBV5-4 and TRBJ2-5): ETGVTQSPTHLIKTRGQQVTLRCSSQSGHNTVSWYQQALGQGPQFIFQYYREEENGRGNFPPRFSGLQFPNYSSELNVNALELDDSALYLCASSLEPIAETQYFGPGTRLLVL.

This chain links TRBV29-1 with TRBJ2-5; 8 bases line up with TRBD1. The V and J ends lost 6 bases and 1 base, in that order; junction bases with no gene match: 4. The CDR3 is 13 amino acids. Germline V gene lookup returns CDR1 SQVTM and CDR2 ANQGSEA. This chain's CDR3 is CSVPGQGQETQYF. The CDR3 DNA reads TGCAGCGTCCCCGGACAGGGCCAAGAGACCCAGTACTTC.

CDR3 sequence reads: CASTRTRAYGYTF. CDR3 coding DNA: TGTGCCAGCACCCGCACGAGGGCCTATGGCTACACCTTC. J is TRBJ1-2 and V is TRBV12-3 or TRBV12-4; no definite D call. V lost 7 bases and J 4 bases, leaving 13 bases between the germline ends. The CDR3 extends over 13 amino acids.

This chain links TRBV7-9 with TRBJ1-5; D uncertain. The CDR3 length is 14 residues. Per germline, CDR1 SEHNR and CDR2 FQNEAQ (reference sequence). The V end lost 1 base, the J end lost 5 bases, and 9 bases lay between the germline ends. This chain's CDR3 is CASSLEGYYQPQHF. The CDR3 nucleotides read TGTGCCAGCAGCTTAGAAGGGTATTATCAGCCCCAGCATTTT.

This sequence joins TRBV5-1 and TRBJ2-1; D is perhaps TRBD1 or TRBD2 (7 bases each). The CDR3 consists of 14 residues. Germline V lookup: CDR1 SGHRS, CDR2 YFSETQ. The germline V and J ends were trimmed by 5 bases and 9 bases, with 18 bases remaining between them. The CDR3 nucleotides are TGCGCCAGCAGATTCCTAGCCAGGGGGGGTGAGCAGTTCTTC. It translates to CASRFLARGGEQFF.